This T cell receptor beta chain was obtained from a study of blood T cell repertoires in COVID-19 (dated by TCRdb to the early 2020s). In terms of the full investigation: The collaborator samples originated in the United States, Italy and Spain and spanned the acute and convalescent phases of COVID-19. Nearly every sample came with metadata listing a de-identified subject ID, COVID-19 status, age in years and sex. HLA class I and class II types, where available, came from metadata supplied by the sample provider rather than from assay-based typing. Subjects who had been exposed to COVID-19, were actively infected with it, or had recovered from it provided the deeply sampled blood TCRbeta repertoires that made up the dataset. The samples were drawn from the first 160 participants of the ongoing ImmuneRACE study and from over 950 subjects provided by 6 global collaborators. The prospective study material was composed of cDNA or gDNA derived from T cells, B-cell-depleted T cells, or PBMCs. A freely available public database, intended as a resource for researchers studying the immune response to SARS-CoV-2, is where the repertoires were released. What the authors observed across the whole study: The amount of clinical and demographic metadata varied by source and participant and was provided uncurated.

Turning to this clone: Its recognized antigen is unknown. Base qualities are not recorded, but no much larger clone differs from it by a single base.

In the prospective study, participants were roughly 18 to 95 years old, resided in approximately 22 geographic areas of the United States, and were enrolled through a virtual design. In the prospective study, participants were assigned to cohorts based on the clinical history participants reported in a screening survey and a study questionnaire. ImmuneRACE Cohort 3 recovered participants were defined by two consecutive negative NP/OP PCR tests, healthcare professional clearance, or symptom resolution. In the prospective study, mobile phlebotomists collected whole blood, serum and a nasopharyngeal or oropharyngeal swab from each participant. Prospective study participants could optionally give additional blood draws and questionnaires over an approximately two-month period. Blood samples from the prospective study were shipped frozen or at room temperature prior to DNA extraction. V sheds 5 bases and J sheds 3 bases, leaving 13 bases between their ends. Sequences LNHDA (CDR1) and SQIVND (CDR2) are obtained from the germline V gene (reference sequence). The CDR3 starts with the cysteine, ends with the phenylalanine, and has 14 residues. This entry keeps only the CDR3 DNA: 42 bases, framed from base 1.

TCRbeta CDR3 regions were amplified from genomic DNA by means of the immunoSEQ Assay, a bias-controlled multiplex PCR. Concerning the study's data processing: The number of nucleated cells in each sample was estimated from the amplification of reference gene primers within the assay. Sequence reads were collapsed and filtered to measure the absolute abundance of every unique TCRbeta CDR3 rearrangement. For each sample, productive Simpson clonality was calculated as the square root of Simpson's diversity index across productive rearrangements. This is the immuneACCESS table as TCRdb keeps it, with only in-frame sequences that have V and J called. A part of the clones is gone; compared with another copy, unresolved V genes explain less than half, and the rest is unexplained. That table furnishes V, J and clone size, whereas the DNA furnished D and trimming. Here the sample has 250,000 to 350,000 clones; more than 70% occur a single time. Approximately 5.3% of the sample goes to the ten largest clones.

The sequenced sample was PBMCs or T cells enriched from blood (not recorded which). The rearranged segments are TRBV19 and TRBJ1-1; possibly the D gene is TRBD1, per 5 matching bases. The TCR comes from a woman under 40 who had recovered from COVID-19. CDR3 protein: CASSQRGSDTEAFF. The sequence in DNA is TGTGCCAGTAGTCAGCGGGGCAGCGACACTGAAGCTTTCTTT.